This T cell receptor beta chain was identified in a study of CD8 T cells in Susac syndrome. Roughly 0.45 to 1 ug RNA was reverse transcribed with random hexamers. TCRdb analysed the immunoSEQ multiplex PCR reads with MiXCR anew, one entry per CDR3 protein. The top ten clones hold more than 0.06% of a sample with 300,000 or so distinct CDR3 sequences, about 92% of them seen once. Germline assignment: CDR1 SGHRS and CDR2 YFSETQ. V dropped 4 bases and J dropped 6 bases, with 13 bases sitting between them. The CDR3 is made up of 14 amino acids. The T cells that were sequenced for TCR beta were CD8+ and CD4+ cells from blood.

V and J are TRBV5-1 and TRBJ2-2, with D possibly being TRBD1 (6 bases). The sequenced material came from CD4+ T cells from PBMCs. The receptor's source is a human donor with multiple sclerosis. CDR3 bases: TGCGCCAGCAGCCCAACAGGGTTCTCCGGGGAGCTGTTTTTT. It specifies CASSPTGFSGELFF.